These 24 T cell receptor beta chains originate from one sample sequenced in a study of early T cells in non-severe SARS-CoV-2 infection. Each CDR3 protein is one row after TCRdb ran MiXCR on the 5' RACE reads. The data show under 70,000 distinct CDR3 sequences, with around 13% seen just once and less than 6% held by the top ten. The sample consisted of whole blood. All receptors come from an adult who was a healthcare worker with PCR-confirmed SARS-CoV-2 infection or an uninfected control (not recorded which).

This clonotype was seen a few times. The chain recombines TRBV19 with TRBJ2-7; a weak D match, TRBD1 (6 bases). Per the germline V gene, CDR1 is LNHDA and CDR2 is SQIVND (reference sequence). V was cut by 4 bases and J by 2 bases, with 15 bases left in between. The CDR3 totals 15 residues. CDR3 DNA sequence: TGTGCCAGTAGTAGACAGGCGAACGACCCCTACGAGCAGTACTTC. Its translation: CASSRQANDPYEQYF.

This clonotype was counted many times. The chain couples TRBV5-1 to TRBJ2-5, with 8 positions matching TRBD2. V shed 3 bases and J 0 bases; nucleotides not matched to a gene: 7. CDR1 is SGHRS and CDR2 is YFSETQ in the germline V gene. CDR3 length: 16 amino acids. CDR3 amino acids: CASSSTGRVYQETQYF. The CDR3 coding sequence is TGCGCCAGCAGCTCGACCGGGAGGGTGTACCAAGAGACCCAGTACTTC.

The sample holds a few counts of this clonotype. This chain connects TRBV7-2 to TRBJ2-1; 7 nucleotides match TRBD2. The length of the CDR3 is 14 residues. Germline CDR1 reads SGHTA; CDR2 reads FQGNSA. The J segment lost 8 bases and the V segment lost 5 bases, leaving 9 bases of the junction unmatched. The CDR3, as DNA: TGTGCCAGCAGCCCCCAGCAAACTAGCGATGAGCAGTTCTTC. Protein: CASSPQQTSDEQFF.

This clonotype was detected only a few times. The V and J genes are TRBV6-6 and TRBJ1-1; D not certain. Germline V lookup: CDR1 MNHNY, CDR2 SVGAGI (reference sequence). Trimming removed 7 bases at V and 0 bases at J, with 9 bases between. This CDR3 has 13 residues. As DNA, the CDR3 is TGTGCCAGCAACACACCCATGAACACTGAAGCTTTCTTT. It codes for CASNTPMNTEAFF.

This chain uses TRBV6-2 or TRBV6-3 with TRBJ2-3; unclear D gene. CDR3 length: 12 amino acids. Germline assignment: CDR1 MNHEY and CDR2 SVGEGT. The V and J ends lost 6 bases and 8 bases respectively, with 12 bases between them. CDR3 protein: CASSSGPVTQYF. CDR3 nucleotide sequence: TGTGCCAGCAGCTCCGGGCCCGTTACGCAGTATTTT.

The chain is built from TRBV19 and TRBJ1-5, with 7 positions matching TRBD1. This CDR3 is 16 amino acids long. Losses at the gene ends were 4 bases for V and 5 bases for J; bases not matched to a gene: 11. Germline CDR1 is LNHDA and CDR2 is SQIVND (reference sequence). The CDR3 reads CASSTLRQGYDQPQHF. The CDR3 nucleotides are TGTGCCAGTAGTACACTCCGACAGGGTTACGATCAGCCCCAGCATTTT.

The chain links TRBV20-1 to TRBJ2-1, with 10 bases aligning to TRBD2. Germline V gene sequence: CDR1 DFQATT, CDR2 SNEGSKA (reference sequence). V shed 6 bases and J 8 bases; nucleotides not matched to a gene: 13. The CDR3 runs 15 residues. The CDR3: CSATAASGSLDEQFF. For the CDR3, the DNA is TGCAGTGCCACCGCCGCTAGCGGGAGCTTAGATGAGCAGTTCTTC.

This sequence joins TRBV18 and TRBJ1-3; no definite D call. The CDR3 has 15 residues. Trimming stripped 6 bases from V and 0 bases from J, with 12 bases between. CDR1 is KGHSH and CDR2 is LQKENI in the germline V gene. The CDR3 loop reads CASSPGLFSGNTIYF. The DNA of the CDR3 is TGTGCCAGCTCCCCCGGACTGTTCTCTGGAAACACCATATATTTT.

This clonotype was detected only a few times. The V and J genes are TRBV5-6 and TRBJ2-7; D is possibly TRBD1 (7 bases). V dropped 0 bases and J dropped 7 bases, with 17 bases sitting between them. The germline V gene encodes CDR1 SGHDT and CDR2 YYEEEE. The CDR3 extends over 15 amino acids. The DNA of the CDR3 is TGTGCCAGCAGCTTGGGACAGGGACTCCGGGGTGAGCAGTACTTC. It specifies CASSLGQGLRGEQYF.

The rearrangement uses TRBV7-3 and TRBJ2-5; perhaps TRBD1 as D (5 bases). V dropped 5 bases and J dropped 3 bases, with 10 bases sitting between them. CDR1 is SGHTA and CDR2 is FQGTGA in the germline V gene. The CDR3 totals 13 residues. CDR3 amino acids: CASSGGREETQYF. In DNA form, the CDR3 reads TGTGCCAGCAGCGGTGGCAGGGAAGAGACCCAGTACTTC.

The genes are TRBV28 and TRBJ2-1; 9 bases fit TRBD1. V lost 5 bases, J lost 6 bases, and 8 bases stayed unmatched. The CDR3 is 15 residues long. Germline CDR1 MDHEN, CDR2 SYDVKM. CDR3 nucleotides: TGTGCCAGCAGTCGAGCTGGGACAGGGTTCAATGAGCAGTTCTTC. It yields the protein CASSRAGTGFNEQFF.

CDR3 region: CSAKRATAMNTEAFF. CDR3 DNA: TGCAGTGCCAAGAGGGCGACAGCTATGAACACTGAAGCTTTCTTT. The chain couples TRBV20-1 to TRBJ1-1, with D tentatively TRBD1 (5 bases). The germline V gene has CDR1 DFQATT and CDR2 SNEGSKA (reference sequence). Trimming left V 6 bases short and J 0 bases short, with 17 bases between. There are 15 residues in the CDR3.

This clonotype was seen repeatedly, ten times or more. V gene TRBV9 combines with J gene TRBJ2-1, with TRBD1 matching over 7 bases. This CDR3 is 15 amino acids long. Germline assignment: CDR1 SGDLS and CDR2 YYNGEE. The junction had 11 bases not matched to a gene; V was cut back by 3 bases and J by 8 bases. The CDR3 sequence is CASSARPYQGDEQFF. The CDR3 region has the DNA TGTGCCAGCAGCGCCCGGCCCTACCAGGGGGATGAGCAGTTCTTC.

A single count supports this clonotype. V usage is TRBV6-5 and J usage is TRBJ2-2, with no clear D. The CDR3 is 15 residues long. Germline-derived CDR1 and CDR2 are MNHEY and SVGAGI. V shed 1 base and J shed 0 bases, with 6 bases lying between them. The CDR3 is CASSYLSANTGELFF. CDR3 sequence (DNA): TGTGCCAGCAGTTACTTGTCAGCGAACACCGGGGAGCTGTTTTTT.

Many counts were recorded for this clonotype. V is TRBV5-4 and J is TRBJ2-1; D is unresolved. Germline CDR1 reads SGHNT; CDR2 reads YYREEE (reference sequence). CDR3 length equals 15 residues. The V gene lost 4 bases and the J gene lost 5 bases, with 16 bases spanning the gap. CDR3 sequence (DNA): TGTGCCAGCAGCAGCTTCACCGGGTCTAACAATGAGCAGTTCTTC. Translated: CASSSFTGSNNEQFF.

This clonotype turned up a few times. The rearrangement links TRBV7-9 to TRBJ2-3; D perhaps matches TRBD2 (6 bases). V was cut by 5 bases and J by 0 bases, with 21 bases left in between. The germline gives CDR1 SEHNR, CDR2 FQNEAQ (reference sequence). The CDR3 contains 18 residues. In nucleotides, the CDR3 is TGTGCCAGCAGCCCCGGGGGATGGCGGGGAACTAGCACAGATACGCAGTATTTT. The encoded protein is CASSPGGWRGTSTDTQYF.

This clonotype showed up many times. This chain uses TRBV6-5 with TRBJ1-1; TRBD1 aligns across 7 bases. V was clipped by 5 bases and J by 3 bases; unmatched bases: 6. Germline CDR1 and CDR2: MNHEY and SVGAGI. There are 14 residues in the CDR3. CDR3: CASSPGQKYTEAFF. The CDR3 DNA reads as TGTGCCAGCAGTCCGGGACAGAAGTACACTGAAGCTTTCTTT.

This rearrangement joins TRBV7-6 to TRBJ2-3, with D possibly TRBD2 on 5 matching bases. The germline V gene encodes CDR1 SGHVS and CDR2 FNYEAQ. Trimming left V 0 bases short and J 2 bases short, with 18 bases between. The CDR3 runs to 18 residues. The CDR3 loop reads CASSLASHSGGSTDTQYF. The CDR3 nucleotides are TGTGCCAGCAGCTTAGCCAGTCATTCGGGCGGGTCCACAGATACGCAGTATTTT.

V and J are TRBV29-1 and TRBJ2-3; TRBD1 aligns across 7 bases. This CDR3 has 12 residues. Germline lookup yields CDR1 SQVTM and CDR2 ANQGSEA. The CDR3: CTSDRSTDTQYF. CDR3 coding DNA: TGCACCTCGGACAGGAGCACAGATACGCAGTATTTT.

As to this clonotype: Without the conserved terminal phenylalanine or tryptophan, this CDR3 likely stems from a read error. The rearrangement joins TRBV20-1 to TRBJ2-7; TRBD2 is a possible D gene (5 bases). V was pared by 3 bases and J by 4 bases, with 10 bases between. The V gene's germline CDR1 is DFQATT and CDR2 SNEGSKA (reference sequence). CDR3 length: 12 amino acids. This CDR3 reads CSARSSGYEQYI. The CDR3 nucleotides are TGCAGTGCTAGGAGTTCGGGGTACGAGCAGTACATC.

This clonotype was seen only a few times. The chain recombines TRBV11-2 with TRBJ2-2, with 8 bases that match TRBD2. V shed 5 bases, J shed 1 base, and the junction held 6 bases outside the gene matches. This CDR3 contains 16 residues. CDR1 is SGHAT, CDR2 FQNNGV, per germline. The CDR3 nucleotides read TGTGCCAGCAGCCTGAAGCGGGAGAGGAACACCGGGGAGCTGTTTTTT. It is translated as CASSLKRERNTGELFF. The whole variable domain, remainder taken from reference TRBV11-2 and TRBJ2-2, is EAGVAQSPRYKIIEKRQSVAFWCNPISGHATLYWYQQILGQGPKLLIQFQNNGVVDDSQLPKDRFSAERLKGVDSTLKIQPAKLEDSAVYLCASSLKRERNTGELFFGEGSRLTVL.

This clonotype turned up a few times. CDR3 amino acids: CASSPGTSGYNEQFF. As DNA, the CDR3 is TGTGCCAGCAGCCCCGGGACTAGCGGATACAATGAGCAGTTCTTC. The chain employs TRBV9 and TRBJ2-1, with 11 bases identical to TRBD2. V was pared by 4 bases and J by 4 bases, with 4 bases of the junction left unmatched. Per the germline V gene, CDR1 is SGDLS and CDR2 is YYNGEE. The CDR3 covers 15 residues.

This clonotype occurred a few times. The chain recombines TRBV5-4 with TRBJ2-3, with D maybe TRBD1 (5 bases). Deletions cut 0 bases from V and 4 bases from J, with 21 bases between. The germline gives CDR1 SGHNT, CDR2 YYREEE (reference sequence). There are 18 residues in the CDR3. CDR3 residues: CASSLAQIFWTPPDTQYF. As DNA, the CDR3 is TGTGCCAGCAGCTTGGCCCAAATTTTTTGGACACCCCCAGATACGCAGTATTTT.

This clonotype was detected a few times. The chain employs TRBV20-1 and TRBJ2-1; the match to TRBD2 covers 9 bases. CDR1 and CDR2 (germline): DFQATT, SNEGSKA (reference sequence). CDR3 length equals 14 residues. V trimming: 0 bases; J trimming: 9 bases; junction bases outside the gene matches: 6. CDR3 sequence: CSARDPLAGFEQFF. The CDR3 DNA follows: TGCAGTGCTAGAGATCCCCTAGCGGGATTTGAGCAGTTCTTC.